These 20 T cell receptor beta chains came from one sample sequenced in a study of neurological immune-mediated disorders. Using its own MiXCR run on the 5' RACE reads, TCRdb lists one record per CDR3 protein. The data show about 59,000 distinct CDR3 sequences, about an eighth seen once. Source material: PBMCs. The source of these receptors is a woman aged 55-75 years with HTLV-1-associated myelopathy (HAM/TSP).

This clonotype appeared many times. CDR3 loop: CASGTSGSSTGELFF. In DNA form, the CDR3 reads TGCGCCAGCGGGACTAGCGGGAGTTCTACCGGGGAGCTGTTTTTT. The chain uses TRBV5-1 and TRBJ2-2; 14 bases fit TRBD2. With 7 bases clipped from V and 5 bases from J, the junction kept 4 bases outside the gene matches. This CDR3 region has 15 residues. Germline assignment: CDR1 SGHRS and CDR2 YFSETQ.

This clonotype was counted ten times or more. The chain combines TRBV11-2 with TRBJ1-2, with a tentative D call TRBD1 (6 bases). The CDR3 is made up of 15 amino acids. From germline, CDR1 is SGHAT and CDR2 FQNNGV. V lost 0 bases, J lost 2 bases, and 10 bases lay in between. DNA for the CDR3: TGTGCCAGCAGCTTAGATCGGGGGCAAAACTATGGCTACACCTTC. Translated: CASSLDRGQNYGYTF.

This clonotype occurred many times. Written as DNA, the CDR3 is TGTGCCAGCAGTTCAGGGGCGAGCGGGAGAGCTGATACGCAGTATTTT. Translated: CASSSGASGRADTQYF. The chain recombines TRBV12-3 or TRBV12-4 with TRBJ2-3; 8 bases line up with TRBD2. Trimming removed 4 bases from V and 6 bases from J; junction bases left unmatched: 12. The CDR3 extends over 16 amino acids.

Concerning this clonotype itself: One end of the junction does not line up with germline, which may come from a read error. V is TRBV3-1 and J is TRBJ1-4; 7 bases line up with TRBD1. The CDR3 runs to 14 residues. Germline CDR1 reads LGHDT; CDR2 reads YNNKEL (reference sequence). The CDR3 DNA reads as TGTGCCAGCAGCTCGACAGGGAGTGAGGAAATACTGTTTTTT. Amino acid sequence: CASSSTGSEEILFF.

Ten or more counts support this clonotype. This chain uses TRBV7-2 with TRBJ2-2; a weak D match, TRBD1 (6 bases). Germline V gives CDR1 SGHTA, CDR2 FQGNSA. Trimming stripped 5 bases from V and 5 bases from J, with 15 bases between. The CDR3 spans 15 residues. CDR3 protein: CASSQRQGQTGELFF. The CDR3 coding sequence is TGTGCCAGCAGCCAACGGCAGGGGCAGACCGGGGAGCTGTTTTTT.

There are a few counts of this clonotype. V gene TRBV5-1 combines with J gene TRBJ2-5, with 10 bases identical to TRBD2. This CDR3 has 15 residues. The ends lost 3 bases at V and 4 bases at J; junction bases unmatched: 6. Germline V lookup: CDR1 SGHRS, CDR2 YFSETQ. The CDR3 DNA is TGCGCCAGCAGCTCCCCTAGCGGGAGTGCAGAGACCCAGTACTTC. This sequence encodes CASSSPSGSAETQYF.

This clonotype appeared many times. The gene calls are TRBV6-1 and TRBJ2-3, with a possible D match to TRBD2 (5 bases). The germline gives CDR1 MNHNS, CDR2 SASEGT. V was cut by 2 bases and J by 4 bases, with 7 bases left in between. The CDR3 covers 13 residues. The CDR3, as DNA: TGTGCCAGCAGTGAAAAGGGAGCAGATACGCAGTATTTT. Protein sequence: CASSEKGADTQYF.

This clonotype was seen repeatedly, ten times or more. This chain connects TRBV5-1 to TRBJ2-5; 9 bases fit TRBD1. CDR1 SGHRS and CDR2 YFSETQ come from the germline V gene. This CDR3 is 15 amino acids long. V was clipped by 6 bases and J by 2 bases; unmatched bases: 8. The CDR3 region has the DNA TGCGCCAGCATCGCCGGGACAGGGATACAAGAGACCCAGTACTTC. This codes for CASIAGTGIQETQYF.

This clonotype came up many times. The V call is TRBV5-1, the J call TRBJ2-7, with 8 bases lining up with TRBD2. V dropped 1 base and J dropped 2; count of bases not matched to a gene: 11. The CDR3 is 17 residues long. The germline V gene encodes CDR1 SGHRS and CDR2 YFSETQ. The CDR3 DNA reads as TGCGCCAGCAGCTTGTCGGGGGGGGTTACTCCGACCTACGAGCAGTACTTC. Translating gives CASSLSGGVTPTYEQYF. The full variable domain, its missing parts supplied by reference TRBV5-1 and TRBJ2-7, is KAGVTQTPRYLIKTRGQQVTLSCSPISGHRSVSWYQQTPGQGLQFLFEYFSETQRNKGNFPGRFSGRQFSNSRSEMNVSTLELGDSALYLCASSLSGGVTPTYEQYFGPGTRLTVT.

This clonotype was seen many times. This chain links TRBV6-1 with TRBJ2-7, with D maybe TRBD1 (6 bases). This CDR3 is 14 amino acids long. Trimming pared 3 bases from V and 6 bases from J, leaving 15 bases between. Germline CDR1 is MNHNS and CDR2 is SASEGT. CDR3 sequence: CASSEGAMPVEQYF. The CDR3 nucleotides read TGTGCCAGCAGTGAGGGGGCGATGCCGGTCGAGCAGTACTTC.

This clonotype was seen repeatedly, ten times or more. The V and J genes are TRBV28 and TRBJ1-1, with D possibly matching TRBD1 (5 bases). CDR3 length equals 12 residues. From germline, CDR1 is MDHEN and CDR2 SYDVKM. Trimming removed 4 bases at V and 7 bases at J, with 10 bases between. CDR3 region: CASSSGTIEAFF. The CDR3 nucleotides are TGTGCCAGCAGTTCGGGGACGATTGAAGCTTTCTTT.

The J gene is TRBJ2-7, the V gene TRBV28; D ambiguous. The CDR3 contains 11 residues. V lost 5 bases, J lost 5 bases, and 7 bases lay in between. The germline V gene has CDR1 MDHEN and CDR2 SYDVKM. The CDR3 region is CASSTRNEQYF. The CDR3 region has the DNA TGTGCCAGCAGTACCCGTAACGAGCAGTACTTC. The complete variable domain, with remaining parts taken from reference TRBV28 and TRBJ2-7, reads DVKVTQSSRYLVKRTGEKVFLECVQDMDHENMFWYRQDPGLGLRLIYFSYDVKMKEKGDIPEGYSVSREKKERFSLILESASTNQTSMYLCASSTRNEQYFGPGTRLTVT.

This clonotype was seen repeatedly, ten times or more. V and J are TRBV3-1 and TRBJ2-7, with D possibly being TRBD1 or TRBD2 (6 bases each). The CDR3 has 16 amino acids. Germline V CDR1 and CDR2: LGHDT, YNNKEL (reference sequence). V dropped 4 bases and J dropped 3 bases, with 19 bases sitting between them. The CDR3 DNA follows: TGTGCCAGCAGCCTATCCCAGCGGGCCAGGGGCTACGAGCAGTACTTC. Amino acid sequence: CASSLSQRARGYEQYF.

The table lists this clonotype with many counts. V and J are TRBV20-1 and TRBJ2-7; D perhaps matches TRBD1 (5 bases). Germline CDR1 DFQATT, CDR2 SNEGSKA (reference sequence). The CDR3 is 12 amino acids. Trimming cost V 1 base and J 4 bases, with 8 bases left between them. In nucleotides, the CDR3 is TGCAGTGCTAGAGCATCAGGGTACGAGCAGTACTTC. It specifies CSARASGYEQYF.

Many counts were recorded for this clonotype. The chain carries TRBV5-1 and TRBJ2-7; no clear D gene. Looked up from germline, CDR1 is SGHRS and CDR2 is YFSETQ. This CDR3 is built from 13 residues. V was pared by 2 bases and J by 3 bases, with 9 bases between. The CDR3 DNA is TGCGCCAGCAGCTTAACAGAACTCTACGAGCAGTACTTC. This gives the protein CASSLTELYEQYF.

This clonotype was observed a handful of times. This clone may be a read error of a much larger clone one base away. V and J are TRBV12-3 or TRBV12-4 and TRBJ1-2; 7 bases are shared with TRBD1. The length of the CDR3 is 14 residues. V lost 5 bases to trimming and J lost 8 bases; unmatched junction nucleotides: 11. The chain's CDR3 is CASSVRTGLGGYTF. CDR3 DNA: TGTGCCAGCAGTGTACGGACAGGTCTAGGGGGCTACACCTTC.

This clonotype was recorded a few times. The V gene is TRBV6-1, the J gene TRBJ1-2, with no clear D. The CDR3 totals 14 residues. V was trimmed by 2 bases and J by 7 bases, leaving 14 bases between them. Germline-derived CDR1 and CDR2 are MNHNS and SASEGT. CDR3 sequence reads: CASSEFLTETGYTF. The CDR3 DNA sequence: TGTGCCAGCAGTGAATTCTTGACCGAGACTGGCTACACCTTC.

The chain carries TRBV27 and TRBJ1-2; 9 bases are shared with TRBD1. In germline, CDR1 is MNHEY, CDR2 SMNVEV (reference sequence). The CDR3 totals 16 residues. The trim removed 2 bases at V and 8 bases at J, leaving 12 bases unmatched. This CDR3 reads CASSLTPGTGIEGYTF. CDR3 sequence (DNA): TGTGCCAGCAGTTTAACCCCCGGGACAGGGATCGAAGGCTACACCTTC.

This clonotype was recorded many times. CDR3 sequence reads: CASSQSYRGGSETQYF. Here the CDR3 DNA reads TGTGCCAGCAGCCAGTCCTACAGGGGGGGTTCAGAGACCCAGTACTTC. V and J are TRBV11-2 and TRBJ2-5; possibly TRBD1 for D (8 bases). Germline lookup yields CDR1 SGHAT and CDR2 FQNNGV. The CDR3 covers 16 residues. V lost 5 bases and J 4 bases, leaving 20 bases between the germline ends.

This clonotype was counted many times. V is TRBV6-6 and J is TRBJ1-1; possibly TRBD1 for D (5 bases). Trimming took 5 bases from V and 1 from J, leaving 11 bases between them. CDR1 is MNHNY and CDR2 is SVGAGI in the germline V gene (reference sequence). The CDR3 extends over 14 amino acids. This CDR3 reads CASSISTENTEAFF. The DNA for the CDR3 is TGTGCCAGCAGTATCTCGACAGAGAACACTGAAGCTTTCTTT.